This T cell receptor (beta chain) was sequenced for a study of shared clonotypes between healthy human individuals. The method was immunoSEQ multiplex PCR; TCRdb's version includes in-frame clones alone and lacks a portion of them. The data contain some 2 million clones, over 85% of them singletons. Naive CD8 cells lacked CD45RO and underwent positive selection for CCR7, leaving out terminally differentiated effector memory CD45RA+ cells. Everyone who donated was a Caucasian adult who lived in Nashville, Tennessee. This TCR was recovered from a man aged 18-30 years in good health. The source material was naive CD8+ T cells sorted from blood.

CDR3 nucleotides: TGTGCCAGTAGTATAACCCTGGAGGGTCAGCCCCAGCATTTT. It is translated as CASSITLEGQPQHF. The chain carries TRBV19 and TRBJ1-5; D unclear. The V end was cut by 2 bases, the J end by 6 bases, with 11 bases between. The CDR3 runs to 14 residues. Germline CDR1 reads LNHDA; CDR2 reads SQIVND (reference sequence).